This section outlines one T cell receptor beta chain sequence together with its context. Its antigen is undetermined. The data were obtained in a study of Graves' ophthalmopathy and Graves' hyperthyroidism. From germline, CDR1 is SGDLS and CDR2 YYNGEE. V lost 0 bases, J lost 6 bases, and 9 bases lay in between. The CDR3 is 14 amino acids. Regarding the study as a whole: Blood contained most expanded thyroid clonotypes exceeding 0.001 frequency.

RNA transcripts were the source from which TCR beta CDR3 regions were amplified. HTBI primers were used in a first-round RT-PCR, which preceded a second-round multiplex PCR. TCRdb re-analysed the multiplex PCR reads in MiXCR, keeping a single row per CDR3 protein. This sample has roughly 1.1 million distinct CDR3 sequences, with approximately 35% found just once. Among the hyperthyroidism patients, all were newly diagnosed, aged 18 to 65, with under 2 months' duration. The receptor's source is an adult man with Graves' hyperthyroidism. The V and J genes are TRBV9 and TRBJ2-2; a weak D match, TRBD2 (5 bases). The material sequenced was peripheral blood or thyroid tissue (not recorded which). The CDR3 nucleotides read TGTGCCAGCAGCGTAGGTGCGGAGGCCGGGGAGCTGTTTTTT. Protein sequence: CASSVGAEAGELFF.